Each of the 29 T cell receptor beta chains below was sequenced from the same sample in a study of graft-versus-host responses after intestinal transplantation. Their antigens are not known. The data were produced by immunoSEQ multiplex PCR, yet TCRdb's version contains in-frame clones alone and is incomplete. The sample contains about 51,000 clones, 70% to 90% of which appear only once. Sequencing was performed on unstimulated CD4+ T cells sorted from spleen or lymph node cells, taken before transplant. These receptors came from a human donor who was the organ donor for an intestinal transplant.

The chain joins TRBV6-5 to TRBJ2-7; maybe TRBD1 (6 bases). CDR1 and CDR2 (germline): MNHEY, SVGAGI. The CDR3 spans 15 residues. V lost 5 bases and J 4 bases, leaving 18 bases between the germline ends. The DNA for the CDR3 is TGTGCCAGCAGTGGGGGCGGCAGCCGGTCGTACGAGCAGTACTTC. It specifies CASSGGGSRSYEQYF.

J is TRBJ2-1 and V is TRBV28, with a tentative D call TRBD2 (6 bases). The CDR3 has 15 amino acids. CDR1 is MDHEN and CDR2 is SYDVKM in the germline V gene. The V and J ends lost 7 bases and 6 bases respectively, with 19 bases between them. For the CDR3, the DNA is TGTGCCAGCACCCCGTCACGTGGACTATTCAATGAGCAGTTCTTC. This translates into CASTPSRGLFNEQFF.

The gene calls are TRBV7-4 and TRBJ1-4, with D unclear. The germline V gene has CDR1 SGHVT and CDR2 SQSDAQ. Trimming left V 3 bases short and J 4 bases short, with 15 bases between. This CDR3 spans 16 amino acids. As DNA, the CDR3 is TGTGCCAGCAGCTTCTCGCGGCCCCCCTATAATGAAAAACTGTTTTTT. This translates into CASSFSRPPYNEKLFF. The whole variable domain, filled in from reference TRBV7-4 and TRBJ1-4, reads GAGVSQSPRYKVAKRGRDVALRCDSISGHVTLYWYRQTLGQGSEVLTYSQSDAQRDKSGRPSGRFSAERPERSVSTLKIQRTEQGDSAVYLCASSFSRPPYNEKLFFGSGTQLSVL.

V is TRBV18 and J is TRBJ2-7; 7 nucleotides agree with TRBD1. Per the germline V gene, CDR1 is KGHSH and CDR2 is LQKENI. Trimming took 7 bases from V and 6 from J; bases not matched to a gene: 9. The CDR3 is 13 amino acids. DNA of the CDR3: TGTGCCAGCTTAGAGTCGACAGGGTCCGAGCAGTACTTC. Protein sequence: CASLESTGSEQYF.

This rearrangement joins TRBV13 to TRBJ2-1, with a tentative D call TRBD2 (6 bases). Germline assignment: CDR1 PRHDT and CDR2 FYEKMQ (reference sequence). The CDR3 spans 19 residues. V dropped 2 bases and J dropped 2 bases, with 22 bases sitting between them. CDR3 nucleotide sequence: TGTGCCAGCAGCTTAACCGGGACTGACGGTAGCCGTACCTACAATGAGCAGTTCTTC. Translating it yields CASSLTGTDGSRTYNEQFF.

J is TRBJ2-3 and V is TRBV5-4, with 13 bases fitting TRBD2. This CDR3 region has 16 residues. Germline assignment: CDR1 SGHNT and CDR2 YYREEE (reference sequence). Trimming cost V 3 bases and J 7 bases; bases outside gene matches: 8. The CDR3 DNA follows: TGTGCCAGCAGCTCCTTGACTAGCGGGAGGAGGAATACGCAGTATTTT. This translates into CASSSLTSGRRNTQYF.

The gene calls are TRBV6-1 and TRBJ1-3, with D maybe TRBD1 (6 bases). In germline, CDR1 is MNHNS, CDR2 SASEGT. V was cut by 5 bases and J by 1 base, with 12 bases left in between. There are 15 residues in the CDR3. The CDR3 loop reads CASSQTGLSGNTIYF. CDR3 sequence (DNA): TGTGCCAGCAGTCAGACAGGCCTTTCTGGAAACACCATATATTTT.

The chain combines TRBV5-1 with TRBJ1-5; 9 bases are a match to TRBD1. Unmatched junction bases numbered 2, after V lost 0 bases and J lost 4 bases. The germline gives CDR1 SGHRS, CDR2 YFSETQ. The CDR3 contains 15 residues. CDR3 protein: CASSLGQGVNQPQHF. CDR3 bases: TGCGCCAGCAGCTTGGGACAGGGGGTGAATCAGCCCCAGCATTTT.

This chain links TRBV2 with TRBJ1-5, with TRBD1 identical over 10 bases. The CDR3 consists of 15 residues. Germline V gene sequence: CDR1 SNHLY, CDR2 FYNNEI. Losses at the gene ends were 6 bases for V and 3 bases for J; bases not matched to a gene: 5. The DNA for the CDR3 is TGTGCCAGCAGGAAGGGACAGGGGATCAATCAGCCCCAGCATTTT. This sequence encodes CASRKGQGINQPQHF.

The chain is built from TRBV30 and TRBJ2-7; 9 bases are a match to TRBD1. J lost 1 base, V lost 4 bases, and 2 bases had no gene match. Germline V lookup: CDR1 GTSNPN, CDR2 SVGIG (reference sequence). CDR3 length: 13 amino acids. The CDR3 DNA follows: TGTGCCTGGACTGGGACAGGGTCCTACGAGCAGTACTTC. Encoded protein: CAWTGTGSYEQYF. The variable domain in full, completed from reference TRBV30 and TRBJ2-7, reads SQTIHQWPATLVQPVGSPLSLECTVEGTSNPNLYWYRQAAGRGLQLLFYSVGIGQISSEVPQNLSASRPQDRQFILSSKKLLLSDSGFYLCAWTGTGSYEQYFGPGTRLTVT.

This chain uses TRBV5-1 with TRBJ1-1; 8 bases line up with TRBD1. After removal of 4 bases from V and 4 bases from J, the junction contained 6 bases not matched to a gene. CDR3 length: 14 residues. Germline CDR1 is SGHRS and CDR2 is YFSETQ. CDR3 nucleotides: TGCGCCAGCAGCGGAACCACAGGGGGCACTGAAGCTTTCTTT. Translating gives CASSGTTGGTEAFF. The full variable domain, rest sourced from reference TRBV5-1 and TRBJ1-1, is KAGVTQTPRYLIKTRGQQVTLSCSPISGHRSVSWYQQTPGQGLQFLFEYFSETQRNKGNFPGRFSGRQFSNSRSEMNVSTLELGDSALYLCASSGTTGGTEAFFGQGTRLTVV.

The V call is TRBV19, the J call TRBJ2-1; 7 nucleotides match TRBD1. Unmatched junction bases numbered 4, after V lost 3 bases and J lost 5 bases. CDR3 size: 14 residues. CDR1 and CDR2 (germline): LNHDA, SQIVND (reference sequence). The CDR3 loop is CASSIEGANNEQFF. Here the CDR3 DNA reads TGTGCCAGTAGTATCGAGGGGGCGAACAATGAGCAGTTCTTC.

The CDR3 region is CASSLAGLAGARIFF. CDR3 nucleotides: TGTGCCAGCAGCTTGGCCGGTCTAGCGGGAGCGAGAATCTTCTTC. The chain employs TRBV5-4 and TRBJ2-1; TRBD2 matches 10 bases. Germline V gene sequence: CDR1 SGHNT, CDR2 YYREEE (reference sequence). The V gene end was trimmed by 0 bases and the J gene end by 16 bases; junction bases not matched to a gene: 13. The CDR3 length is 15 residues.

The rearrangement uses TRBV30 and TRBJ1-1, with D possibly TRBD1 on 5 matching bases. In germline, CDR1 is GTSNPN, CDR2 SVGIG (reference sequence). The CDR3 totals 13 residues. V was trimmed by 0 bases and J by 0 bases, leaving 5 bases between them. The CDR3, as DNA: TGTGCCTGGAGTGTAGGGGTGAACACTGAAGCTTTCTTT. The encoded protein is CAWSVGVNTEAFF.

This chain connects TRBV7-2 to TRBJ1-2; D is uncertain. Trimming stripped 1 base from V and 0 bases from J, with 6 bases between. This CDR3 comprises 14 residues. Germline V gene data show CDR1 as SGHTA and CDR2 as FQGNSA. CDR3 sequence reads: CASSLGSANYGYTF. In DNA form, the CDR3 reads TGTGCCAGCAGCTTAGGGTCAGCTAACTATGGCTACACCTTC.

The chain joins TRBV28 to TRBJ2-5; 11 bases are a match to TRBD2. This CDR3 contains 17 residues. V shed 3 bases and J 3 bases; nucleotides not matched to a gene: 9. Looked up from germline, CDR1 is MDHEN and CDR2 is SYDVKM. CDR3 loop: CASSLGVAGGREETQYF. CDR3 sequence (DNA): TGTGCCAGCAGTTTGGGGGTAGCGGGAGGGAGGGAAGAGACCCAGTACTTC.

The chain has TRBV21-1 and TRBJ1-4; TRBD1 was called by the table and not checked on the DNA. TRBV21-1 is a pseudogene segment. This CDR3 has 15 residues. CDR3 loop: CASSPELPGGEKLFF. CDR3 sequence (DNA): TGTGCCAGCAGCCCCGAGCTCCCAGGGGGCGAAAAACTGTTTTTT.

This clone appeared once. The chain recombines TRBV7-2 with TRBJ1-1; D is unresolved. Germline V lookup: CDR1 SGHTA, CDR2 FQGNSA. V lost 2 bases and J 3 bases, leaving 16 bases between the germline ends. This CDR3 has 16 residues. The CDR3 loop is CASSLWGAGADTEAFF. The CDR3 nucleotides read TGTGCCAGCAGCTTATGGGGAGCGGGAGCCGACACTGAAGCTTTCTTT. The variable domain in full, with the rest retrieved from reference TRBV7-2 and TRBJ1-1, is GAGVSQSPSNKVTEKGKDVELRCDPISGHTALYWYRQSLGQGLEFLIYFQGNSAPDKSGLPSDRFSAERTGGSVSTLTIQRTQQEDSAVYLCASSLWGAGADTEAFFGQGTRLTVV.

CDR3 sequence: CASSVGYRGDEQFF. The CDR3 nucleotides are TGTGCCAGCAGCGTTGGTTACAGGGGGGATGAGCAGTTCTTC. This chain links TRBV9 with TRBJ2-1, with 8 nucleotides matching TRBD1. Germline lookup yields CDR1 SGDLS and CDR2 YYNGEE. The CDR3 has 14 residues. V was pared by 2 bases and J by 8 bases, with 6 bases of the junction left unmatched.

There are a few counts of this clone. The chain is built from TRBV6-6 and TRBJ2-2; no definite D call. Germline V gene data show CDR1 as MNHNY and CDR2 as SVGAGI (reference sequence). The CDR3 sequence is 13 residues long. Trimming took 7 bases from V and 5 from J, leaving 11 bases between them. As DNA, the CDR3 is TGTGCCAGCACTCCCGTTCGGACCGGGGAGCTGTTTTTT. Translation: CASTPVRTGELFF.

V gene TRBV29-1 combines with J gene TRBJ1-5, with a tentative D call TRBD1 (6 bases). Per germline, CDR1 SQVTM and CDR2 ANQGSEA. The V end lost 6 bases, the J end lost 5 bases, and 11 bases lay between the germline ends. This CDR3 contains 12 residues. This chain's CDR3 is CSVQQGYQPQHF. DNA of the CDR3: TGCAGCGTCCAACAGGGATATCAGCCCCAGCATTTT.

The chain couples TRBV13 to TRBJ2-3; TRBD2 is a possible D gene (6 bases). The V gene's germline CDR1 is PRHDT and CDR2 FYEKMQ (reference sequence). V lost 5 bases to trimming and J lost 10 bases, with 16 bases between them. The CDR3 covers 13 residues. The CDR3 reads CASSRRLVGAQYF. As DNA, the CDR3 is TGTGCCAGCAGCCGGCGACTAGTCGGGGCGCAGTATTTT.

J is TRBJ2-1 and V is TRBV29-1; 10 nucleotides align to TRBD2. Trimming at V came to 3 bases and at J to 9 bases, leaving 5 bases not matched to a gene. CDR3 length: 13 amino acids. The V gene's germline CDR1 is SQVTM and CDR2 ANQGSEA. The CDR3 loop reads CSVEGGTSVEQFF. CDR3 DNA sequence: TGCAGCGTTGAGGGAGGGACTAGCGTTGAGCAGTTCTTC.

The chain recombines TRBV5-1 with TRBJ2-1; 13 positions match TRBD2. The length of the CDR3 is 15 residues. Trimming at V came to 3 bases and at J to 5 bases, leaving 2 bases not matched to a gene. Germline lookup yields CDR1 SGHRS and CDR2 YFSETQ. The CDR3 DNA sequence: TGCGCCAGCAGCTACGGGACTAGCGGGAACAATGAGCAGTTCTTC. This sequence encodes CASSYGTSGNNEQFF. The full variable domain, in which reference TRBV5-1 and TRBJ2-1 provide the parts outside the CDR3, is KAGVTQTPRYLIKTRGQQVTLSCSPISGHRSVSWYQQTPGQGLQFLFEYFSETQRNKGNFPGRFSGRQFSNSRSEMNVSTLELGDSALYLCASSYGTSGNNEQFFGPGTRLTVL.

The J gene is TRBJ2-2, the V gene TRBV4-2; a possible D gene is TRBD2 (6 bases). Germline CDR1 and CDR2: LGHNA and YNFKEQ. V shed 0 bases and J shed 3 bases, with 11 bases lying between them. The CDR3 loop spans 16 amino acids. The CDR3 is CASSQEAGRDTGELFF. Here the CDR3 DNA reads TGTGCCAGCAGCCAAGAGGCGGGACGGGACACCGGGGAGCTGTTTTTT.

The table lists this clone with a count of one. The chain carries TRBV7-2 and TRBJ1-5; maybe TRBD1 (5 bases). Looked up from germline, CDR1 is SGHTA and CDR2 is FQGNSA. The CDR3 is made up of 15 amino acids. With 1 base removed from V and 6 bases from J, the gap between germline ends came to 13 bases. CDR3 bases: TGTGCCAGCAGCTTAGACGGGGGTGGAGGTCAGCCCCAGCATTTT. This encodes CASSLDGGGGQPQHF.

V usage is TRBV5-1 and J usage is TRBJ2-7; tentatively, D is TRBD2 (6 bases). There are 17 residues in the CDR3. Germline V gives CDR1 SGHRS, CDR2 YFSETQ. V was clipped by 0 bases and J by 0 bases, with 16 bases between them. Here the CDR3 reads CASSLGGASASSYEQYF. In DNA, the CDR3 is TGCGCCAGCAGCTTGGGTGGGGCTAGCGCGAGCTCCTACGAGCAGTACTTC. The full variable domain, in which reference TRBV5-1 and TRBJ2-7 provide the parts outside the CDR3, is KAGVTQTPRYLIKTRGQQVTLSCSPISGHRSVSWYQQTPGQGLQFLFEYFSETQRNKGNFPGRFSGRQFSNSRSEMNVSTLELGDSALYLCASSLGGASASSYEQYFGPGTRLTVT.

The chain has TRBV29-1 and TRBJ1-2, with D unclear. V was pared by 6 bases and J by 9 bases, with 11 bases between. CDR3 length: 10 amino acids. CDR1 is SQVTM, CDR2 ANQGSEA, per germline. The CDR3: CSVQESRYTF. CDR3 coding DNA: TGCAGCGTCCAAGAGAGCCGCTACACCTTC. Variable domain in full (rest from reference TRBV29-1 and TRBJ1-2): SAVISQKPSRDICQRGTSLTIQCQVDSQVTMMFWYRQQPGQSLTLIATANQGSEATYESGFVIDKFPISRPNLTFSTLTVSNMSPEDSSIYLCSVQESRYTFGSGTRLTVV.

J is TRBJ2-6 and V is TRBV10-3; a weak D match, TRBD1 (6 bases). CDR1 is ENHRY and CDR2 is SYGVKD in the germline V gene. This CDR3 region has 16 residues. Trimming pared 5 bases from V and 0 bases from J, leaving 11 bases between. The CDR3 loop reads CAISLQGPSGANVLTF. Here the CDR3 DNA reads TGTGCCATCAGTTTACAGGGTCCCTCTGGGGCCAACGTCCTGACTTTC.